These 32 T cell receptor beta chains were sequenced from one sample in a study of cytomegalovirus exposure and HLA in healthy donors. PCR was performed using 60 Vbeta and 13 Jbeta primers. Measured with immunoSEQ multiplex PCR; TCRdb has only the in-frame clones, and not every one. The sample holds 200,000 to 250,000 clones, 85% to 90% seen once. Source material: PBMCs. The receptors shown here come from a woman aged 18-29 years in good health and CMV-seronegative.

The chain couples TRBV7-3 to TRBJ2-1; D unresolved. From germline, CDR1 is SGHTA and CDR2 FQGTGA. This CDR3 comprises 13 residues. Trimming removed 3 bases at V and 6 bases at J, with 9 bases between. The CDR3 spells CASSFILSNEQFF. The CDR3 DNA reads as TGTGCCAGCAGCTTTATCTTGTCCAATGAGCAGTTCTTC.

The chain couples TRBV2 to TRBJ2-1, with 10 bases lining up with TRBD2. Trimming at V came to 7 bases and at J to 3 bases, leaving 6 bases not matched to a gene. This CDR3 region has 15 residues. Germline loops: CDR1 SNHLY, CDR2 FYNNEI. The CDR3 protein is CASTNGLADYNEQFF. The CDR3 DNA reads TGTGCCAGCACAAACGGACTAGCGGACTACAATGAGCAGTTCTTC.

The genes are TRBV19 and TRBJ1-1; D is possibly TRBD1 (5 bases). Trimming took off 7 bases at V and 5 bases at J, with 20 bases between the two ends. Germline V gene sequence: CDR1 LNHDA, CDR2 SQIVND (reference sequence). CDR3 size: 15 residues. The CDR3 sequence: CASKLDIVVSTEAFF. The DNA for the CDR3 is TGTGCCAGTAAACTGGACATAGTCGTGAGTACTGAAGCTTTCTTT.

This clone was seen only a few times. The CDR3 reads CASSLQEGGYTF. CDR3 in DNA: TGCGCCAGCAGCTTACAGGAGGGAGGCTACACCTTC. This chain joins TRBV5-1 and TRBJ1-2, with D possibly being TRBD1 (5 bases). CDR3 length: 12 amino acids. Germline loops: CDR1 SGHRS, CDR2 YFSETQ. V was pared by 2 bases and J by 8 bases, with 10 bases between.

This chain joins TRBV27 and TRBJ2-1; 9 bases match TRBD1. The CDR3 runs to 16 residues. With V trimmed by 7 bases and J by 4 bases, 11 bases remained unmatched. Germline V gene sequence: CDR1 MNHEY, CDR2 SMNVEV (reference sequence). The CDR3 DNA follows: TGTGCCAGCACCCGGTCCTGGGACAGGGAATACAATGAGCAGTTCTTC. Translation: CASTRSWDREYNEQFF.

The rearrangement uses TRBV30 and TRBJ1-5, with D unclear. Looked up from germline, CDR1 is GTSNPN and CDR2 is SVGIG (reference sequence). Deletions cut 4 bases from V and 4 bases from J, with 11 bases between. This CDR3 spans 13 amino acids. The CDR3 region is CAWTHQENQPQHF. DNA for the CDR3: TGTGCCTGGACCCATCAGGAAAATCAGCCCCAGCATTTT.

V gene TRBV14 combines with J gene TRBJ2-5; TRBD2 matches at 14 bases. Germline V gene data show CDR1 as SGHDN and CDR2 as FVKESK. The CDR3 is 16 amino acids. After removal of 4 bases from V and 0 bases from J, the junction contained 1 base not matched to a gene. CDR3 sequence reads: CASSLGLAGDQETQYF. CDR3 DNA: TGTGCCAGCAGCCTGGGACTAGCGGGGGACCAAGAGACCCAGTACTTC.

DNA for the CDR3: TGTGCCAGCAGCTCTAAGTTCGGACAGAACTATGGCTACACCTTC. Translation: CASSSKFGQNYGYTF. The chain is built from TRBV5-4 and TRBJ1-2; the D gene is possibly TRBD1 (6 bases). CDR1 and CDR2 from the germline V gene are SGHNT and YYREEE (reference sequence). The CDR3 is made up of 15 amino acids. The germline V and J ends were trimmed by 3 bases and 2 bases, with 14 bases remaining between them.

This rearrangement joins TRBV7-9 to TRBJ1-1, with D possibly TRBD1 on 6 matching bases. Between the trimmed V and J ends, which lost 5 bases and 5 bases, there was a span of 15 bases. The CDR3 is 14 amino acids. CDR1 is SEHNR and CDR2 is FQNEAQ in the germline V gene (reference sequence). CDR3 DNA: TGTGCCAGCAGCCGAGGACAGCTGGGGACTGAAGCTTTCTTT. It translates to CASSRGQLGTEAFF.

This chain connects TRBV4-1 to TRBJ2-7, with a tentative D call TRBD2 (7 bases). From germline, CDR1 is MGHRA and CDR2 YSYEKL. This CDR3 has 15 amino acids. The germline V and J ends were trimmed by 4 bases and 3 bases, with 16 bases remaining between them. The CDR3 coding sequence is TGCGCCAGCAGCCCCCTAGAGGGGGGGGTCTACGAGCAGTACTTC. Residues: CASSPLEGGVYEQYF.

The chain links TRBV18 to TRBJ1-1; 7 nucleotides match TRBD1. The CDR3 runs 15 residues. J gave up 4 bases and V 2 bases, and 7 bases lay outside the gene matches. Per the germline V gene, CDR1 is KGHSH and CDR2 is LQKENI. The CDR3 DNA sequence: TGTGCCAGCTCACCAAGACAGGGTATGGGCACTGAAGCTTTCTTT. As protein: CASSPRQGMGTEAFF.

The chain employs TRBV6-5 and TRBJ2-3; possible D gene TRBD2, 5 bases. The CDR3 runs to 13 residues. Trimming cost V 2 bases and J 7 bases, with 10 bases left between them. The germline V gene encodes CDR1 MNHEY and CDR2 SVGAGI. Written as DNA, the CDR3 is TGTGCCAGCAGTTACGGGCGGGCTAATACGCAGTATTTT. Protein product: CASSYGRANTQYF.

The chain has TRBV18 and TRBJ2-3; TRBD2 matches 11 bases. The CDR3 is 14 residues long. The V gene's germline CDR1 is KGHSH and CDR2 LQKENI. The trim removed 6 bases at V and 5 bases at J, leaving 4 bases unmatched. In DNA form, the CDR3 reads TGTGCCAGCTCCCTGACTAGCGGGGTAGATACGCAGTATTTT. Translated, it gives CASSLTSGVDTQYF.

The rearrangement links TRBV5-4 to TRBJ2-1; 12 positions match TRBD2. CDR1 SGHNT and CDR2 YYREEE come from the germline V gene (reference sequence). The CDR3 totals 15 residues. V lost 4 bases to trimming and J lost 3 bases; unmatched junction nucleotides: 2. The CDR3 bases are TGTGCCAGCAGCACGACTAGCGGGGGCTACAATGAGCAGTTCTTC. This gives the protein CASSTTSGGYNEQFF.

A few counts support this clone. CDR3 loop: CASGLGEAREQFF. The CDR3 coding sequence is TGTGCTAGTGGTTTGGGAGAAGCTCGTGAGCAGTTCTTC. V is TRBV12-5 and J is TRBJ2-1; no clear D gene. V lost 1 base, J lost 9 bases, and 10 bases lay in between. Germline assignment: CDR1 LGHNT and CDR2 FRNRAP. CDR3 length equals 13 residues.

The V gene is TRBV10-2, the J gene TRBJ1-1; tentatively, D is TRBD1 (6 bases). V shed 7 bases and J shed 4 bases, with 16 bases lying between them. The CDR3 totals 14 residues. CDR1 and CDR2 (germline): WSHSY, SAAADI. The CDR3 loop reads CASTEGGAGTEAFF. The CDR3, as DNA: TGCGCCAGCACCGAGGGGGGGGCGGGCACTGAAGCTTTCTTT.

CDR3 residues: CASSLGLMNTEAFF. CDR3 DNA sequence: TGTGCCAGCAGCTTGGGCCTAATGAACACTGAAGCTTTCTTT. The chain carries TRBV5-6 and TRBJ1-1; D not resolved. Germline lookup yields CDR1 SGHDT and CDR2 YYEEEE. CDR3 length equals 14 residues. V was shortened by 0 bases and J by 0 bases, with 6 bases between the two germline ends.

The chain couples TRBV7-8 to TRBJ1-6, with D uncertain. Per germline, CDR1 SGHVS and CDR2 FQNEAQ. The germline V and J ends were trimmed by 6 bases and 4 bases, with 16 bases remaining between them. The CDR3 sequence is 16 residues long. CDR3 DNA sequence: TGTGCCAGCAGACCGACGAGGAACGGTTATAATTCACCCCTCCACTTT. It is translated as CASRPTRNGYNSPLHF.

V is TRBV5-8 and J is TRBJ2-7; tentatively, D is TRBD1 (6 bases). V lost 5 bases and J lost 2, with 14 bases in between. The germline CDR1 and CDR2 sequences are SGHTS and YDEGEE. The CDR3 contains 14 residues. The CDR3 DNA sequence: TGTGCCAGCAGGCAACAGGGTCGCACCTACGAGCAGTACTTC. Encoded protein: CASRQQGRTYEQYF.

The chain couples TRBV4-1 to TRBJ2-2; 13 bases agree with TRBD2. CDR3 size: 17 residues. V gave up 4 bases and J gave up 0 bases; unmatched junction bases: 2. Germline V gives CDR1 MGHRA, CDR2 YSYEKL. The CDR3 nucleotides read TGCGCCAGCAGCCGGACTAGCGGGGGCCCGAACACCGGGGAGCTGTTTTTT. This translates into CASSRTSGGPNTGELFF.

V usage is TRBV7-8 and J usage is TRBJ1-1, with D possibly matching TRBD1 (6 bases). V was cut by 1 base and J by 4 bases, with 16 bases left in between. Per germline, CDR1 SGHVS and CDR2 FQNEAQ. The CDR3 has 16 amino acids. The chain's CDR3 is CASSLGVRGSGTEAFF. The DNA of the CDR3 is TGTGCCAGCAGCTTAGGCGTCAGGGGATCGGGCACTGAAGCTTTCTTT. The full variable domain, completed using reference TRBV7-8 and TRBJ1-1, is GAGVSQSPRYKVAKRGQDVALRCDPISGHVSLFWYQQALGQGPEFLTYFQNEAQLDKSGLPSDRFFAERPEGSVSTLKIQRTQQEDSAVYLCASSLGVRGSGTEAFFGQGTRLTVV.

This clone came up a few times. This chain joins TRBV7-9 and TRBJ1-2; possibly TRBD1 for D (6 bases). This CDR3 contains 15 residues. Germline lookup yields CDR1 SEHNR and CDR2 FQNEAQ (reference sequence). Trimming took off 1 base at V and 8 bases at J, with 17 bases between the two ends. CDR3 amino acids: CASSLGGRGAGGYTF. The CDR3 DNA is TGTGCCAGCAGCTTAGGAGGCCGGGGGGCCGGAGGCTACACCTTC.

This clone has more than one count but fewer than ten. The V gene is TRBV25-1, the J gene TRBJ2-7; perhaps TRBD2 as D (6 bases). Germline-derived CDR1 and CDR2 are MGHDK and SYGVNS. There are 17 residues in the CDR3. Trimming took off 6 bases at V and 3 bases at J, with 24 bases between the two ends. The CDR3 DNA follows: TGTGCCAGCAGAGGACCTAGCGAAGGCGGGAACCACTACGAGCAGTACTTC. Protein sequence: CASRGPSEGGNHYEQYF.

This clone has a single count. The chain recombines TRBV4-3 with TRBJ2-7; the match to TRBD1 covers 9 bases. Germline V gene data show CDR1 as LGHNA and CDR2 as YSLEER. V lost 3 bases to trimming and J lost 2 bases; unmatched junction nucleotides: 8. This CDR3 region has 16 residues. Here the CDR3 reads CASSQRGTGTPYEQYF. The CDR3 nucleotides read TGCGCCAGCAGCCAGAGGGGGACAGGGACACCCTACGAGCAGTACTTC.

V usage is TRBV21-1 and J usage is TRBJ2-2; whether TRBD2, the table's D call, matches the DNA was not checked. TRBV21-1 is a known pseudogene. The CDR3 extends over 18 amino acids. As DNA, the CDR3 is TGTGCCAGCAGCAGAGGACTAGCGGGGGGGTTGAACACCGGGGAGCTGTTTTTT. This codes for CASSRGLAGGLNTGELFF.

The chain combines TRBV5-6 with TRBJ2-1; weak D call: TRBD2 (6 bases). The V end was cut by 3 bases, the J end by 0 bases, with 10 bases between. Germline V gives CDR1 SGHDT, CDR2 YYEEEE. The CDR3 contains 15 residues. CDR3 nucleotides: TGTGCCAGCAGCTCGGACGGGAGCTCCTACAATGAGCAGTTCTTC. Protein sequence: CASSSDGSSYNEQFF. The entire variable domain, with the rest obtained from reference TRBV5-6 and TRBJ2-1, is as follows: DAGVTQSPTHLIKTRGQQVTLRCSPKSGHDTVSWYQQALGQGPQFIFQYYEEEERQRGNFPDRFSGHQFPNYSSELNVNALLLGDSALYLCASSSDGSSYNEQFFGPGTRLTVL.

The chain combines TRBV4-2 with TRBJ1-1, with 8 bases that match TRBD1. This CDR3 is built from 15 residues. Germline CDR1 and CDR2: LGHNA and YNFKEQ. After removal of 1 base from V and 4 bases from J, the junction contained 5 bases not matched to a gene. The DNA of the CDR3 is TGTGCCAGCAGCCAAGCAGGGGGCATGGGCACTGAAGCTTTCTTT. This codes for CASSQAGGMGTEAFF.

This clone was recorded only once. The V gene is TRBV4-3, the J gene TRBJ2-7; D is unclear. V dropped 0 bases and J dropped 1 base, with 10 bases sitting between them. The germline V gene has CDR1 LGHNA and CDR2 YSLEER. This CDR3 contains 15 residues. CDR3 amino acids: CASSQEALTSYEQYF. In DNA, the CDR3 is TGCGCCAGCAGCCAAGAGGCTCTGACATCCTACGAGCAGTACTTC.

V usage is TRBV9 and J usage is TRBJ2-5; a possible D gene is TRBD2 (7 bases). This CDR3 has 15 residues. Germline CDR1 is SGDLS and CDR2 is YYNGEE. V was clipped by 0 bases and J by 4 bases, with 13 bases between them. Here the CDR3 reads CASSVGGGQGETQYF. Here the CDR3 DNA reads TGTGCCAGCAGCGTAGGGGGGGGCCAGGGAGAGACCCAGTACTTC. Full variable domain (missing parts from reference TRBV9 and TRBJ2-5): DSGVTQTPKHLITATGQRVTLRCSPRSGDLSVYWYQQSLDQGLQFLIQYYNGEERAKGNILERFSAQQFPDLHSELNLSSLELGDSALYFCASSVGGGQGETQYFGPGTRLLVL.

The chain recombines TRBV7-2 with TRBJ2-3; D remains ambiguous. V was clipped by 6 bases and J by 0 bases, with 7 bases between them. CDR3 length equals 13 residues. The V gene's germline CDR1 is SGHTA and CDR2 FQGNSA. CDR3 residues: CASRPRSTDTQYF. CDR3 bases: TGTGCCAGCAGGCCGCGTAGCACAGATACGCAGTATTTT.

A single count supports this clone. The chain joins TRBV6-5 to TRBJ2-5, with 7 bases lining up with TRBD2. The DNA matches TRBJ2-7 better at its end, which makes the J call doubtful. CDR1 is MNHEY, CDR2 SVGAGI, per germline. This CDR3 has 13 amino acids. The CDR3 nucleotides are TGTGCCAGCACGACGGGAGGTGCCAACGAGCAGTACTTC. It specifies CASTTGGANEQYF.

The chain has TRBV11-1 and TRBJ1-1; D gene uncertain. V was trimmed by 2 bases and J by 2 bases, leaving 6 bases between them. Germline V gene sequence: CDR1 SGHAT, CDR2 FQDESV (reference sequence). The CDR3 length is 13 residues. This chain's CDR3 is CASSLSRNTEAFF. CDR3 nucleotides: TGTGCCAGCAGCTTATCGAGAAACACTGAAGCTTTCTTT.